The 18 T cell receptor beta chains given below trace back to one sample, sequenced in a study of quantifying T cell responses using KT2 cells. For the study at large: RNA was reverse transcribed with TCR alpha and beta constant-region primers.

Each cDNA got a UMI-containing oligo ligated at its 3' end. An equimolar mix of RC1.1 and RC1.2 primed the beta chain across TRBC1 and TRBC2. TCRdb called the UMI-ligation and nested PCR reads again in MiXCR, with one record for every CDR3 protein. The sample includes about 41,000 distinct CDR3 sequences, 17% of them seen just once. Sequencing was performed on PBMCs spiked with cells of the T cell clone KT2. Every receptor here comes from a human donor.

This clonotype showed up just a few times. This chain connects TRBV28 to TRBJ2-3, with D perhaps assigned TRBD1 or TRBD2 (6 bases each). Germline CDR1 and CDR2: MDHEN and SYDVKM. Trimming removed 10 bases from V and 2 bases from J, with 19 bases in between. The CDR3 extends over 15 amino acids. This chain's CDR3 is CATGGRDTLTDTQYF. Here the CDR3 DNA reads TGTGCCACCGGAGGGCGGGACACCCTCACAGATACGCAGTATTTT.

The V and J genes are TRBV29-1 and TRBJ1-1, with TRBD1 matching 10 bases. The CDR3 contains 10 residues. Germline-derived CDR1 and CDR2 are SQVTM and ANQGSEA. J was trimmed by 8 bases and V by 7 bases; bases with no gene match: 1. CDR3 nucleotide sequence: TGCAGCGGGGGACAGGGGGAAGCTTTCTTT. Translation gives CSGGQGEAFF.

The table lists this clonotype with a few counts. The CDR3 spells CASSQVLTSGSWHNEQFF. CDR3 nucleotide sequence: TGCGCCAGCAGCCAAGTTTTAACTAGCGGGAGCTGGCACAATGAGCAGTTCTTC. This chain links TRBV4-1 with TRBJ2-1; 11 bases line up with TRBD2. The germline V gene has CDR1 MGHRA and CDR2 YSYEKL. The CDR3 spans 18 residues. V trimming: 1 base; J trimming: 5 bases; junction bases outside the gene matches: 10.

The rearrangement joins TRBV6-1 to TRBJ2-6, with D perhaps assigned TRBD1 or TRBD2 (6 bases each). The CDR3 extends over 15 amino acids. CDR1 is MNHNS, CDR2 SASEGT, per germline. The germline V and J ends were trimmed by 7 bases and 2 bases, with 12 bases remaining between them. CDR3: CASIPRGAGANVLTF. CDR3 in DNA: TGTGCCAGCATCCCGAGGGGGGCTGGGGCCAACGTCCTGACTTTC.

This sequence joins TRBV12-3 or TRBV12-4 and TRBJ1-2; 9 bases agree with TRBD1. The CDR3 spans 13 residues. With V trimmed by 6 bases and J by 3 bases, 2 bases remained unmatched. The CDR3 here is CASSRQGDYGYTF. CDR3 DNA: TGTGCCAGCAGCCGACAGGGGGACTATGGCTACACCTTC.

The V gene is TRBV4-1, the J gene TRBJ2-1; D is possibly TRBD1 (6 bases). Trimming took 2 bases from V and 8 from J, leaving 19 bases between them. Germline lookup yields CDR1 MGHRA and CDR2 YSYEKL. The CDR3 is 16 residues long. CDR3 loop: CASSQSRVGAFDEQFF. DNA for the CDR3: TGCGCCAGCAGCCAATCTCGCGTGGGGGCTTTTGATGAGCAGTTCTTC.

J is TRBJ2-7 and V is TRBV18; D is possibly TRBD2 (7 bases). V was clipped by 1 base and J by 2 bases, with 15 bases between them. Germline V lookup: CDR1 KGHSH, CDR2 LQKENI. This CDR3 has 16 amino acids. For the CDR3, the DNA is TGTGCCAGCTCACCACTTCGCGGGGGCACTACCTACGAGCAGTACTTC. This sequence encodes CASSPLRGGTTYEQYF.

The CDR3 coding sequence is TGCGCCAGCAGCCCAGGATGGGACACTGAAGCTTTCTTT. Translation gives CASSPGWDTEAFF. This rearrangement joins TRBV5-1 to TRBJ1-1; D is unclear. Germline values: CDR1 SGHRS, CDR2 YFSETQ. CDR3 length: 13 amino acids. With 4 bases removed from V and 3 bases from J, the gap between germline ends came to 10 bases.

This clonotype was seen a few times. The chain combines TRBV6-5 with TRBJ1-1, with 7 positions matching TRBD1. Per germline, CDR1 MNHEY and CDR2 SVGAGI. The CDR3 length is 16 residues. The trim removed 6 bases at V and 2 bases at J, leaving 12 bases unmatched. The CDR3 nucleotides are TGTGCCAGCAGAGAATCGACAGGGTCCGCTAACACTGAAGCTTTCTTT. It yields the protein CASRESTGSANTEAFF.

This clonotype appeared a few times. The V call is TRBV6-2 or TRBV6-3, the J call TRBJ1-5; D gene ambiguous. The CDR3 is 16 residues long. V was clipped by 4 bases and J by 7 bases, with 20 bases between them. The V gene's germline CDR1 is MNHEY and CDR2 SVGEGT. The CDR3 DNA is TGTGCCAGCAGTTCCGTGTCATCAGCGCTGGGCCAGCCCCAGCATTTT. Protein sequence: CASSSVSSALGQPQHF.

The chain carries TRBV6-1 and TRBJ1-2; 8 bases fit TRBD1. CDR1 and CDR2 (germline): MNHNS, SASEGT. CDR3 size: 13 residues. The ends lost 6 bases at V and 8 bases at J; junction bases unmatched: 8. CDR3 sequence reads: CASSTVQGAGYTF. The CDR3 nucleotides are TGTGCCAGCAGCACAGTTCAGGGGGCGGGCTACACCTTC.

The chain uses TRBV4-2 and TRBJ2-1; D gene uncertain. Germline assignment: CDR1 LGHNA and CDR2 YNFKEQ. This CDR3 is 14 amino acids long. With 0 bases removed from V and 9 bases from J, the gap between germline ends came to 12 bases. The CDR3 DNA reads as TGTGCCAGCAGCCAAGAGACCCGCCCGGGTGAGCAGTTCTTC. Protein: CASSQETRPGEQFF.

V gene TRBV20-1 combines with J gene TRBJ2-3; TRBD2 might be the D (7 bases). V lost 3 bases to trimming and J lost 0 bases, with 16 bases between them. The V gene's germline CDR1 is DFQATT and CDR2 SNEGSKA (reference sequence). CDR3 size: 16 residues. CDR3 protein: CSASLTGGFSTDTQYF. The CDR3 bases are TGCAGTGCTAGTCTCACGGGGGGCTTTAGCACAGATACGCAGTATTTT.

The sample holds many counts of this clonotype. CDR3 coding DNA: TGCAGTGCTAGAGTAAGGCAGGGATCTGTTGAGCAGTTCTTC. It yields the protein CSARVRQGSVEQFF. The rearrangement uses TRBV20-1 and TRBJ2-1; D might be TRBD1 (5 bases). This CDR3 is built from 14 residues. Deletions cut 1 base from V and 9 bases from J, with 16 bases between. CDR1 DFQATT and CDR2 SNEGSKA come from the germline V gene (reference sequence).

V usage is TRBV12-3 or TRBV12-4 and J usage is TRBJ2-1, with TRBD2 identical over 8 bases. Germline trimming cut 2 bases from V and 0 bases from J; bases unmatched to any gene: 3. The CDR3 has 16 amino acids. CDR3 protein: CASSLHSGNSYNEQFF. Here the CDR3 DNA reads TGTGCCAGCAGTTTACATAGCGGGAACTCCTACAATGAGCAGTTCTTC.

The table lists this clonotype with a few counts. The V and J genes are TRBV12-3 or TRBV12-4 and TRBJ1-1; D is perhaps TRBD1 (6 bases). Trimming stripped 4 bases from V and 5 bases from J, with 23 bases between. There are 17 residues in the CDR3. The CDR3 protein is CASSSPTGGPRRTEAFF. CDR3 bases: TGTGCCAGCAGTTCCCCAACGGGGGGGCCCCGAAGAACTGAAGCTTTCTTT.

This clonotype was counted ten times or more. The V call is TRBV29-1, the J call TRBJ2-3; 7 nucleotides agree with TRBD2. Per germline, CDR1 SQVTM and CDR2 ANQGSEA. Germline trimming cut 7 bases from V and 2 bases from J; bases unmatched to any gene: 12. This CDR3 has 15 residues. The CDR3 region is CSAPEGGSFTDTQYF. In DNA, the CDR3 is TGCAGCGCCCCCGAGGGAGGGTCTTTCACAGATACGCAGTATTTT.

This sequence joins TRBV11-2 and TRBJ2-1; D gene unclear. V lost 5 bases and J lost 14, with 16 bases in between. The V gene's germline CDR1 is SGHAT and CDR2 FQNNGV. This CDR3 has 12 amino acids. CDR3 sequence: CASSPTSNRKFF. CDR3 nucleotides: TGTGCCAGCAGCCCGACCTCCAATCGGAAGTTCTTC.